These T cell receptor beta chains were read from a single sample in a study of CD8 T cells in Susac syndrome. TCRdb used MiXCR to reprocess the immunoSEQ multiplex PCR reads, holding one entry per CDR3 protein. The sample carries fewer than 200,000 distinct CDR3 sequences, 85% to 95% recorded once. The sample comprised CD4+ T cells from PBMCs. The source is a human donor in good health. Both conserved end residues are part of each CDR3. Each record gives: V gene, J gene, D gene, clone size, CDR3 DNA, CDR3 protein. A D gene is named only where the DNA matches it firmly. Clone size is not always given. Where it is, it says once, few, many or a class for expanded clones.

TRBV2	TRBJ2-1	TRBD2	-	TGTGCCAGCAGTGCTAGTCTAGCGGGAAATGAGCAGTTCTTC	CASSASLAGNEQFF
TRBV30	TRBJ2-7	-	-	TGTGCCTGGAGAGCCCTTACCTACGAGCAGTACTTC	CAWRALTYEQYF
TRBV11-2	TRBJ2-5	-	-	TGTGCCAGCAGCCGCGGGATCCAAGAGACCCAGTACTTC	CASSRGIQETQYF
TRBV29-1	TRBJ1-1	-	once	TGCAGCGTTGTCAGGGCGGACACTGAAGCTTTCTTT	CSVVRADTEAFF
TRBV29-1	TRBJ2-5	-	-	TGCAGCTTTACAAGAAGACGCCAAGAGACCCAGTACTTC	CSFTRRRQETQYF
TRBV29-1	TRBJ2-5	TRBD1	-	TGCAGCGTTACTGTCGGGACAGTTCAAGAGACCCAGTACTTC	CSVTVGTVQETQYF
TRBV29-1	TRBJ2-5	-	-	TGCAGCGTTGATAGCCGGGCCGGCGAGACCCAGTACTTC	CSVDSRAGETQYF
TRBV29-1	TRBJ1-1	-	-	TGCAGCGTTGTCGGGGGGCTGGGGTACACTGAAGCTTTCTTT	CSVVGGLGYTEAFF
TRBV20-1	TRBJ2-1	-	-	TGCAGTGCTACGCTAGTCGACAATGAGCAGTTCTTC	CSATLVDNEQFF
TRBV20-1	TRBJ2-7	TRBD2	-	TGCAGTGCTAGACCGGGAGGGGGCTACGAGCAGTACTTC	CSARPGGGYEQYF
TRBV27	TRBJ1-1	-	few	TGTGCCAGCAGTCGCTCAGGGACTGAAGCTTTCTTT	CASSRSGTEAFF
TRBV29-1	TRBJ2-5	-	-	TGCAGCGTCCGGGACTACCAAGAGACCCAGTACTTC	CSVRDYQETQYF
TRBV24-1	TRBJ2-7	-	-	TGTGCCACCAGTGACCCCCTGGACAGTCCCTACGAGCAGTACTTC	CATSDPLDSPYEQYF
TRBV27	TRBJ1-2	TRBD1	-	TGTGCCAGCAGTTTAAGACAGGGACCCTATGGCTACACCTTC	CASSLRQGPYGYTF
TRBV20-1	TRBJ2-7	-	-	TGCAGTGCTACCCCCCCCCGGGACTTATACGAGCAGTACTTC	CSATPPRDLYEQYF